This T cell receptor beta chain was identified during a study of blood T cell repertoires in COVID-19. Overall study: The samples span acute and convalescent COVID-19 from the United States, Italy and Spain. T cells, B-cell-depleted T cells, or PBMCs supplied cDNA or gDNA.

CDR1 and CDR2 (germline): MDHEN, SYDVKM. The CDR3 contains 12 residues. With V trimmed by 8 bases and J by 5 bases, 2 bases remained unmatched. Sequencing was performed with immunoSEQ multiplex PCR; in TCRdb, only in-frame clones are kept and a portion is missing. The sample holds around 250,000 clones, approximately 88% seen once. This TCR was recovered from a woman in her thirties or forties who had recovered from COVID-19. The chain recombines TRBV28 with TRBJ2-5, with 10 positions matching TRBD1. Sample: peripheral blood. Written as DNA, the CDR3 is TGTGCCAGCGGGACAGGGGCCGAGACCCAGTACTTC. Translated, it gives CASGTGAETQYF.